The 4 T cell receptor beta chains presented below share a single source sample, sequenced in a study of blood T cell repertoires in COVID-19. TCRdb's copy holds only in-frame clones and misses some; the assay was immunoSEQ multiplex PCR. The repertoire holds a few hundred thousand clones, around 89% seen once, with about 7% in the top ten. Sequenced sample: peripheral blood. The receptors shown here come from a woman aged 25 to 39 who had recovered from COVID-19.

The chain carries TRBV9 and TRBJ2-2, with a weak D call TRBD2 (6 bases). CDR1 SGDLS and CDR2 YYNGEE come from the germline V gene. The CDR3 is 16 amino acids. Trimming took off 3 bases at V and 2 bases at J, with 14 bases between the two ends. The CDR3 here is CASSEAIGGNTGELFF. The CDR3 nucleotides are TGTGCCAGCAGCGAGGCAATCGGGGGTAACACCGGGGAGCTGTTTTTT.

This rearrangement joins TRBV27 to TRBJ1-6; 10 bases line up with TRBD1. The CDR3 has 16 residues. Germline CDR1 is MNHEY and CDR2 is SMNVEV (reference sequence). The J segment lost 10 bases and the V segment lost 6 bases, leaving 12 bases of the junction unmatched. The CDR3 nucleotides read TGTGCCAGCAGAGCGACAGGGGGCGGTTTTAGCTCACCCCTCCACTTT. Encoded protein: CASRATGGGFSSPLHF.

This clone was observed a single time. V gene TRBV4-1 combines with J gene TRBJ1-5, with D perhaps matching TRBD1 (6 bases). The CDR3 runs to 14 residues. Per germline, CDR1 MGHRA and CDR2 YSYEKL. V dropped 4 bases and J dropped 5 bases, with 12 bases sitting between them. CDR3 amino acids: CASSLGQPDQPQHF. DNA of the CDR3: TGCGCCAGCAGCCTTGGACAGCCGGATCAGCCCCAGCATTTT.

V and J are TRBV7-7 and TRBJ2-7, with 11 positions matching TRBD1. Germline assignment: CDR1 SSHAT and CDR2 FNYEAQ (reference sequence). The CDR3 loop spans 15 amino acids. V shed 5 bases and J 7 bases; nucleotides not matched to a gene: 10. Written as DNA, the CDR3 is TGTGCCAGCAGCAGTTTAGGACAGGGGGCAAGGGAGCAGTACTTC. It specifies CASSSLGQGAREQYF.